The 24 T cell receptor beta chains given below trace back to one sample, sequenced in a study of blood T cell repertoires in COVID-19. The table came from immunoSEQ multiplex PCR; TCRdb's copy has only in-frame clones and leaves some out. Here the sample spans some 320,000 clones, more than 70% being singletons. Sequencing was carried out using PBMCs or T cells enriched from blood (not recorded which). The receptor set was obtained from a woman in her thirties who had recovered from COVID-19.

The rearrangement joins TRBV5-1 to TRBJ1-1; 8 bases fit TRBD1. Trimming at V came to 0 bases and at J to 4 bases, leaving 2 bases not matched to a gene. This CDR3 contains 14 residues. Germline CDR1 SGHRS, CDR2 YFSETQ. CDR3 in DNA: TGCGCCAGCAGCTTGGACGGACAGGGCACTGAAGCTTTCTTT. This translates into CASSLDGQGTEAFF.

The chain uses TRBV2 and TRBJ1-2; 8 bases fit TRBD1. CDR3 length: 14 amino acids. Germline loops: CDR1 SNHLY, CDR2 FYNNEI. V lost 6 bases to trimming and J lost 3 bases; unmatched junction nucleotides: 6. The CDR3 spells CASRPTGVDYGYTF. The CDR3, as DNA: TGTGCCAGCAGGCCGACAGGGGTCGACTATGGCTACACCTTC.

Only a few counts were recorded for this clone. This sequence joins TRBV28 and TRBJ1-4; D gene unclear. CDR3 length equals 15 residues. Germline V CDR1 and CDR2: MDHEN, SYDVKM. Deletions cut 3 bases from V and 3 bases from J, with 11 bases between. Here the CDR3 reads CASSLSGFANEKLFF. In nucleotides, the CDR3 is TGTGCCAGCAGTTTGTCAGGATTTGCTAATGAAAAACTGTTTTTT.

This chain connects TRBV9 to TRBJ2-3; D is perhaps TRBD2 (5 bases). This CDR3 is 15 amino acids long. The V end was cut by 1 base, the J end by 2 bases, with 11 bases between. Germline CDR1 reads SGDLS; CDR2 reads YYNGEE. The CDR3 DNA reads TGTGCCAGCAGCGTAACCCGGGGAACCACAGATACGCAGTATTTT. Its protein is CASSVTRGTTDTQYF.

The rearrangement uses TRBV15 and TRBJ1-2; D gene uncertain. The germline V and J ends were trimmed by 0 bases and 1 base, with 3 bases remaining between them. Germline CDR1 and CDR2: LNHNV and YYDKDF (reference sequence). The length of the CDR3 is 13 residues. The CDR3 bases are TGTGCCACCAGCAGAGACAGTAACTATGGCTACACCTTC. It encodes CATSRDSNYGYTF.

The chain links TRBV7-9 to TRBJ2-7; the D gene is possibly TRBD1 (6 bases). This CDR3 is 18 amino acids long. Trimming removed 0 bases from V and 3 bases from J, with 21 bases in between. In germline, CDR1 is SEHNR, CDR2 FQNEAQ (reference sequence). This chain's CDR3 is CASSLAQRRGQPFYEQYF. The CDR3 DNA reads TGTGCCAGCAGCTTAGCACAGAGAAGAGGACAGCCCTTCTACGAGCAGTACTTC.

V usage is TRBV5-8 and J usage is TRBJ1-1; D uncertain. Per germline, CDR1 SGHTS and CDR2 YDEGEE. The CDR3 has 15 residues. V shed 0 bases and J shed 2 bases, with 11 bases lying between them. CDR3 region: CASSLGVVTNTEAFF. DNA for the CDR3: TGTGCCAGCAGCTTGGGGGTTGTGACAAACACTGAAGCTTTCTTT.

The V call is TRBV15, the J call TRBJ1-2, with D possibly being TRBD1 (5 bases). The V end lost 1 base, the J end lost 10 bases, and 10 bases lay between the germline ends. Germline CDR1 is LNHNV and CDR2 is YYDKDF (reference sequence). The CDR3 loop spans 12 amino acids. CDR3 nucleotides: TGTGCCACCAGCAGAGGTGGGGCCGACTACACCTTC. As protein: CATSRGGADYTF.

The chain couples TRBV5-4 to TRBJ2-1; no clear D gene. V was pared by 7 bases and J by 6 bases, with 11 bases between. The CDR3 extends over 12 amino acids. Germline CDR1 and CDR2: SGHNT and YYREEE (reference sequence). The CDR3 here is CASGHPLNEQFF. The DNA for the CDR3 is TGTGCCAGCGGTCACCCACTCAATGAGCAGTTCTTC.

This chain connects TRBV2 to TRBJ1-2; 8 bases agree with TRBD1. Germline V gene data show CDR1 as SNHLY and CDR2 as FYNNEI. This CDR3 has 14 amino acids. Losses at the gene ends were 4 bases for V and 4 bases for J; bases not matched to a gene: 5. CDR3 DNA sequence: TGTGCCAGCAGTGTACAGGGGGGGGGCTATGGCTACACCTTC. Translation gives CASSVQGGGYGYTF.

The CDR3 region is CASTTRAGANVLTF. The DNA of the CDR3 is TGTGCCAGCACGACTAGAGCTGGGGCCAACGTCCTGACTTTC. J is TRBJ2-6 and V is TRBV6-5; a weak D match, TRBD2 (6 bases). Germline CDR1 MNHEY, CDR2 SVGAGI. Trimming cost V 7 bases and J 2 bases, with 9 bases left between them. The CDR3 is made up of 14 amino acids.

This clone was observed a single time. The CDR3 region is CASTRTGTGGGGYTF. The CDR3 nucleotides read TGTGCCAGTACCCGAACCGGGACAGGTGGTGGTGGCTACACCTTC. The chain carries TRBV19 and TRBJ1-2; 8 bases match TRBD1. V shed 7 bases and J 7 bases; nucleotides not matched to a gene: 14. This CDR3 has 15 residues. Germline loops: CDR1 LNHDA, CDR2 SQIVND (reference sequence).

The chain links TRBV11-2 to TRBJ2-2; TRBD2 is a possible D gene (6 bases). V lost 3 bases and J 6 bases, leaving 11 bases between the germline ends. This CDR3 spans 14 amino acids. The germline gives CDR1 SGHAT, CDR2 FQNNGV. CDR3 bases: TGTGCCAGCAGCTTGATGGGGGGTCCCGGGGAGCTGTTTTTT. This encodes CASSLMGGPGELFF.

This clone was counted a single time. J is TRBJ2-1 and V is TRBV7-9, with TRBD1 as a possible D gene (5 bases). Between the trimmed V and J ends, which lost 2 bases and 2 bases, there was a span of 16 bases. Germline values: CDR1 SEHNR, CDR2 FQNEAQ (reference sequence). This CDR3 contains 17 residues. The CDR3 DNA is TGTGCCAGCAGCTTAAAGCCTACGGGCAGGGCCTACAATGAGCAGTTCTTC. Translated: CASSLKPTGRAYNEQFF.

CDR3 in amino acids: CSVGSGNYGYTF. DNA of the CDR3: TGCAGCGTTGGGAGTGGGAACTATGGCTACACCTTC. The chain carries TRBV29-1 and TRBJ1-2; D call uncertain. The CDR3 length is 12 residues. Germline V gene lookup returns CDR1 SQVTM and CDR2 ANQGSEA. The V and J ends lost 4 bases and 2 bases respectively, with 8 bases between them.

The sample holds one count of this clone. The V gene is TRBV5-1, the J gene TRBJ2-3; 10 bases agree with TRBD1. V lost 2 bases, J lost 4 bases, and 1 base stayed unmatched. The CDR3 sequence is 14 residues long. In germline, CDR1 is SGHRS, CDR2 YFSETQ. The CDR3 bases are TGCGCCAGCAGCTTCGGGACAGGGGCAGATACGCAGTATTTT. Protein: CASSFGTGADTQYF.

The V gene is TRBV20-1, the J gene TRBJ1-6; 9 bases match TRBD1. Germline lookup yields CDR1 DFQATT and CDR2 SNEGSKA (reference sequence). This CDR3 is built from 15 residues. V shed 3 bases and J 7 bases; nucleotides not matched to a gene: 7. The CDR3 here is CSASMYGTGNSPLHF. In DNA form, the CDR3 reads TGCAGTGCTAGTATGTACGGGACAGGGAATTCACCCCTCCACTTT.

The chain has TRBV5-1 and TRBJ1-1; D is unresolved. The CDR3 is 15 residues long. Trimming took off 5 bases at V and 4 bases at J, with 18 bases between the two ends. Germline loops: CDR1 SGHRS, CDR2 YFSETQ. CDR3 bases: TGCGCCAGCAGACCCAACAGAGCGGGGAGCACTGAAGCTTTCTTT. It codes for CASRPNRAGSTEAFF. The variable domain in full, with the rest retrieved from reference TRBV5-1 and TRBJ1-1, is KAGVTQTPRYLIKTRGQQVTLSCSPISGHRSVSWYQQTPGQGLQFLFEYFSETQRNKGNFPGRFSGRQFSNSRSEMNVSTLELGDSALYLCASRPNRAGSTEAFFGQGTRLTVV.

The V and J genes are TRBV9 and TRBJ2-4, with D perhaps TRBD2 (5 bases). Germline lookup yields CDR1 SGDLS and CDR2 YYNGEE. V was pared by 3 bases and J by 6 bases, with 10 bases between. CDR3 length: 13 residues. This CDR3 reads CASSEGVGNIQYF. For the CDR3, the DNA is TGTGCCAGCAGCGAGGGAGTAGGAAACATTCAGTACTTC.

The chain carries TRBV21-1 and TRBJ2-7; the table's TRBD1 call for D was not verified on the DNA. TRBV21-1 is recorded as a pseudogene. The CDR3 loop spans 16 amino acids. In nucleotides, the CDR3 is TGTGCCAGCAGCAAAGCGGCGGGGACAGGAGGCTACGAGCAGTACTTC. It yields the protein CASSKAAGTGGYEQYF.

The J gene is TRBJ2-3, the V gene TRBV7-9, with TRBD2 matching over 8 bases. CDR1 is SEHNR and CDR2 is FQNEAQ in the germline V gene (reference sequence). V shed 6 bases and J 0 bases; nucleotides not matched to a gene: 2. The CDR3 runs to 14 residues. CDR3 bases: TGTGCCAGCAGGGAGCGGGGGAGCACAGATACGCAGTATTTT. Translation gives CASRERGSTDTQYF.

V usage is TRBV7-2 and J usage is TRBJ1-3; D is uncertain. CDR3 length: 13 residues. CDR1 is SGHTA, CDR2 FQGNSA, per germline. V was shortened by 5 bases and J by 0 bases, with 5 bases between the two germline ends. Here the CDR3 DNA reads TGTGCCAGCAGCCAATTCTCTGGAAACACCATATATTTT. Its translation is CASSQFSGNTIYF.

V and J are TRBV4-3 and TRBJ2-7, with D tentatively TRBD1 (6 bases). Germline values: CDR1 LGHNA, CDR2 YSLEER. The CDR3 consists of 15 residues. The V and J ends lost 4 bases and 1 base respectively, with 14 bases between them. CDR3 residues: CASSLRQEPSYEQYF. As DNA, the CDR3 is TGCGCCAGCAGCCTCCGACAGGAGCCGTCCTACGAGCAGTACTTC.

On this clone itself: A far bigger clonotype differs at one base, so this is likely a read error. Additional DNA sequences in this sample encode the identical CDR3. This rearrangement joins TRBV7-9 to TRBJ1-1; D is perhaps TRBD1 (6 bases). The V gene lost 3 bases and the J gene lost 0 bases, with 8 bases spanning the gap. In germline, CDR1 is SEHNR, CDR2 FQNEAQ (reference sequence). The CDR3 is made up of 14 amino acids. The DNA for the CDR3 is TGTGCCAGCAGCTTGCAGGGGATGAACACTGAAGCTTTCTTT. Amino acid sequence: CASSLQGMNTEAFF.